The 14 T cell receptor beta chains below come from one sample, sequenced in a study of cytomegalovirus exposure and HLA in healthy donors. The PCR used 60 Vbeta and 13 Jbeta primers. Here immunoSEQ multiplex PCR was the method, and the copy in TCRdb shows in-frame clones only, minus some. The sample lists 150,000 to 200,000 clones, 75% to 85% occurring once. Sequenced sample: PBMCs. Source of these receptors: a woman aged 18-29 years in good health and CMV-seropositive.

This clone has only a few counts. The rearrangement links TRBV12-5 to TRBJ1-3; the match to TRBD1 covers 9 bases. Germline V gene sequence: CDR1 LGHNT, CDR2 FRNRAP. This CDR3 is 16 amino acids long. The trim removed 1 base at V and 1 base at J, leaving 2 bases unmatched. CDR3 coding DNA: TGTGCTAGTGGTTTGGGACAGGGGGTTTCTGGAAACACCATATATTTT. As protein: CASGLGQGVSGNTIYF.

V gene TRBV19 combines with J gene TRBJ2-7, with TRBD2 matching 9 bases. CDR1 and CDR2 from the germline V gene are LNHDA and SQIVND (reference sequence). This CDR3 region has 14 residues. The V and J ends lost 4 bases and 5 bases, in that order; junction bases with no gene match: 6. The CDR3 DNA reads as TGTGCCAGTAGTAGCGGGACTAGCCTCCACGAGCAGTACTTC. This sequence encodes CASSSGTSLHEQYF.

The CDR3 region has the DNA TGCGCCAGCAGCCAGTGGGGACAGGGACGAAATCAGCCCCAGCATTTT. Translating it yields CASSQWGQGRNQPQHF. This chain connects TRBV4-1 to TRBJ1-5, with 9 bases aligning to TRBD1. V gave up 3 bases and J gave up 4 bases; unmatched junction bases: 7. The CDR3 is made up of 16 amino acids. The V gene's germline CDR1 is MGHRA and CDR2 YSYEKL.

This sequence joins TRBV4-1 and TRBJ2-1; TRBD1 matches 7 bases. This CDR3 is 14 amino acids long. V trimming: 1 base; J trimming: 10 bases; junction bases outside the gene matches: 7. CDR1 and CDR2 from the germline V gene are MGHRA and YSYEKL. The CDR3 loop reads CASSQVGGSEEQFF. CDR3 coding DNA: TGCGCCAGCAGCCAAGTAGGGGGCTCTGAGGAGCAGTTCTTC.

The chain links TRBV29-1 to TRBJ2-1; D is undetermined. This CDR3 is 13 amino acids long. V lost 3 bases and J lost 5, with 11 bases in between. Germline V lookup: CDR1 SQVTM, CDR2 ANQGSEA. The CDR3 is CSVDVGPHNEQFF. DNA for the CDR3: TGCAGCGTTGATGTGGGCCCCCACAATGAGCAGTTCTTC.

The CDR3 DNA sequence: TGTGCCAGCAGCGAAATGACAGCGAACACCGGGGAGCTGTTTTTT. It codes for CASSEMTANTGELFF. The rearrangement uses TRBV2 and TRBJ2-2; D may be TRBD1 (5 bases). Trimming pared 6 bases from V and 0 bases from J, leaving 11 bases between. The germline CDR1 and CDR2 sequences are SNHLY and FYNNEI. The CDR3 spans 15 residues.

The chain employs TRBV9 and TRBJ2-7; a possible D gene is TRBD2 (6 bases). CDR3 length equals 15 residues. The V end was cut by 6 bases, the J end by 5 bases, with 21 bases between. The germline gives CDR1 SGDLS, CDR2 YYNGEE. The CDR3 reads CASTLGASPGDEQYF. The CDR3 DNA reads as TGTGCCAGCACCCTTGGGGCCAGTCCGGGGGACGAGCAGTACTTC.

The chain joins TRBV11-2 to TRBJ2-5; tentatively, D is TRBD2 (6 bases). TRBJ2-7 matches the DNA end more closely, so the J call is doubtful. The V gene's germline CDR1 is SGHAT and CDR2 FQNNGV. CDR3 length: 14 residues. Here the CDR3 reads CASSFGRDGYEQYF. Here the CDR3 DNA reads TGTGCCAGCAGCTTTGGGCGGGACGGGTACGAGCAGTACTTC.

The CDR3 coding sequence is TGTGCCAGCAATTTGGGACAGGGTGGTTCACCCCTCCACTTT. Amino acids: CASNLGQGGSPLHF. V usage is TRBV9 and J usage is TRBJ1-6, with TRBD1 matching over 9 bases. This CDR3 is 14 amino acids long. Germline V gene lookup returns CDR1 SGDLS and CDR2 YYNGEE. V gave up 6 bases and J gave up 9 bases; unmatched junction bases: 7.

The genes are TRBV4-2 and TRBJ2-3; D may be TRBD1 (6 bases). Germline V gene data show CDR1 as LGHNA and CDR2 as YNFKEQ. V lost 2 bases to trimming and J lost 2 bases, with 14 bases between them. The CDR3 length is 16 residues. The chain's CDR3 is CASSQTGQGNTDTQYF. In nucleotides, the CDR3 is TGTGCCAGCAGCCAAACAGGGCAAGGGAACACAGATACGCAGTATTTT.

This chain joins TRBV14 and TRBJ1-1; 7 bases agree with TRBD1. There are 15 residues in the CDR3. Germline lookup yields CDR1 SGHDN and CDR2 FVKESK. Trimming at V came to 6 bases and at J to 0 bases, leaving 7 bases not matched to a gene. CDR3 region: CASSRDRVMNTEAFF. The CDR3 DNA is TGTGCCAGCAGTCGGGACAGAGTCATGAACACTGAAGCTTTCTTT.

This clone was observed once. The V gene is TRBV7-2, the J gene TRBJ2-5; TRBD2 aligns across 9 bases. V was pared by 1 base and J by 5 bases, with 8 bases of the junction left unmatched. The germline CDR1 and CDR2 sequences are SGHTA and FQGNSA. The CDR3 totals 16 residues. Here the CDR3 reads CASSLGNPSGVETQYF. The CDR3 DNA follows: TGTGCCAGCAGCTTAGGAAACCCTAGCGGGGTGGAGACCCAGTACTTC.

This CDR3 reads CASSWRETQYF. The CDR3 DNA reads TGTGCCAGCAGTTGGAGAGAGACCCAGTACTTC. The genes are TRBV6-1 and TRBJ2-5; D call uncertain. Germline V gene lookup returns CDR1 MNHNS and CDR2 SASEGT. The V end was cut by 5 bases, the J end by 4 bases, with 5 bases between. The CDR3 covers 11 residues.

The chain joins TRBV9 to TRBJ1-3; D perhaps matches TRBD1 (6 bases). This CDR3 is built from 14 residues. Germline V gene lookup returns CDR1 SGDLS and CDR2 YYNGEE. Trimming took off 4 bases at V and 4 bases at J, with 12 bases between the two ends. In DNA form, the CDR3 reads TGTGCCAGCAGCCAGGGACAATTGGGAAACACCATATATTTT. Protein product: CASSQGQLGNTIYF.